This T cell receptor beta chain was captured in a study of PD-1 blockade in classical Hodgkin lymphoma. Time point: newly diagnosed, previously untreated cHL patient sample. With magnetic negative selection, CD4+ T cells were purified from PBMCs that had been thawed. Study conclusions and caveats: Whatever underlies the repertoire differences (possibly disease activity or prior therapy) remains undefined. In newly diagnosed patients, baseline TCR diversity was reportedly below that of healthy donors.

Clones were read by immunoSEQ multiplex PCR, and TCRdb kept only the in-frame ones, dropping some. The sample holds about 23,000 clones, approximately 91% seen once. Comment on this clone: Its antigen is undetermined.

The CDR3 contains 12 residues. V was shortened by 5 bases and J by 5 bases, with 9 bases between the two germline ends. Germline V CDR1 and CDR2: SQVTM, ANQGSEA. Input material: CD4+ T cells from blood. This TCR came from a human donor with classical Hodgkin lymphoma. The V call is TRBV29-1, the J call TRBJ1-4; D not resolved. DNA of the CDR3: TGCAGCGTTAGGTTGAGAAATGAAAAACTGTTTTTT. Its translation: CSVRLRNEKLFF. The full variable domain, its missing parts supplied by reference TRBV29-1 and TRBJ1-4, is SAVISQKPSRDICQRGTSLTIQCQVDSQVTMMFWYRQQPGQSLTLIATANQGSEATYESGFVIDKFPISRPNLTFSTLTVSNMSPEDSSIYLCSVRLRNEKLFFGSGTQLSVL.